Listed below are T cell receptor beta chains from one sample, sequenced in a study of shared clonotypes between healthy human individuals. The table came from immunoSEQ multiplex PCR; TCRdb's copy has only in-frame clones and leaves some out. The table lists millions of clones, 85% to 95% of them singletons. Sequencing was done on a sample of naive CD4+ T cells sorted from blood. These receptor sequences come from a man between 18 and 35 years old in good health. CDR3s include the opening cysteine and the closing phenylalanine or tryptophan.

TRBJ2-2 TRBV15 CATSRDNAGELFF
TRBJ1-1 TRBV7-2 CASSLVILQNTEAFF
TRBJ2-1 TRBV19 CASSSLGDRGRNEQFF
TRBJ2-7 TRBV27 CASSTSVSGVKEQYF
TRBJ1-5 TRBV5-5 CASSLEGPGNQPQHF
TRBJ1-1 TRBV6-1 CASSEARGGTEAFF
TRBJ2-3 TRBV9 CASSPGLLNTDTQYF
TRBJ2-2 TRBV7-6 CASSLAPGNTGELFF
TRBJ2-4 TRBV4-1 CASSQEGGSPKNIQYF
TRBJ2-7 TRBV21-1 CASSKDGRVYEQYF
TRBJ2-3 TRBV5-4 CASSLLSTDTQYF
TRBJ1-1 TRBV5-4 CASSSPPTGRGYTEAFF
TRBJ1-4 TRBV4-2 CASSQEAAGSMFF
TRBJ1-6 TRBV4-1 CASSQGDRGNSPLHF
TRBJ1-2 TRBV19 CASTGRGHYGYTF
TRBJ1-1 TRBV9 CASSMGDTEAFF
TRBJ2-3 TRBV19 CASSISESTDTQYF
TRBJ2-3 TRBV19 CATAGYTDTQYF
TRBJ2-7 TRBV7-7 CASSSGRGYEQYF
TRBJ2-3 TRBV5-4 CASSDGTDTQYF
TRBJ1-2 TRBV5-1 CASSSDPNYGYTF
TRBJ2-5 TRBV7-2 CASSSQETQYF
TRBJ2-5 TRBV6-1 CAISLFPGLETQYF
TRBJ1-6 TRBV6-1 CASIPDPGTNSPLHF
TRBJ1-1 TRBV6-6 CASSYGLRRSGNEAFF
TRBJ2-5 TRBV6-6 CASSYPQTSGQETQYF
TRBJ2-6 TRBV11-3 CASSLNPRLGANVLTF
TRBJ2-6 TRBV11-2 CASAYSGANVLTF
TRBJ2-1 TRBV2 CATIPSSYNEQFF
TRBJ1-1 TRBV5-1 CASSLDTEAFF
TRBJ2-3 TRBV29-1 CSVGRGPSDTQYF
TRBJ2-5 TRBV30 CAWSPTGRVQETQYF
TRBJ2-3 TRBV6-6 CASRDTDTQYF
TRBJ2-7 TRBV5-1 CASSMEYASMTYEQYF
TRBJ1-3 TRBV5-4 CASSLGSTGNTIYF
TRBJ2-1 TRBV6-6 CASSRTSGRLSEQFF
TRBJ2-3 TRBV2 CASSELRPVSTDTQYF
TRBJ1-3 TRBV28 CASSLLVLDVDSGNTIYF
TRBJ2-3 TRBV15 CATSNLGLGERDTQYF
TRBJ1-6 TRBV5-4 CASSHGEYNSPLHF
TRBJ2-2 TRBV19 CASSPTAVNTGELFF
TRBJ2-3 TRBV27 CASSPTRTGTDTQYF
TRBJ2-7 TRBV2 CASSEEAGGTYEQYF
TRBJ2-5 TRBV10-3 CAISDLRRETQYF
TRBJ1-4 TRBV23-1 CASQESRGSYEKLFF
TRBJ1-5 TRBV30 CAWSAGPIEPQHF
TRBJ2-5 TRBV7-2 CASSLGLAGAGETQYF
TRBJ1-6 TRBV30 CAWSVRGGANNSPLHF
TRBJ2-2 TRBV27 CASSLRRLAGGYTGELFF
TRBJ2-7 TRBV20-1 CSAAQGYEQYF